This T cell receptor beta chain is from a study of cytomegalovirus exposure and HLA in healthy donors (dated by TCRdb to about 2017). Background for the entire study: According to an earlier analysis of 587 of the donors, about 180 million T cells yielded over 100 million unique TCR beta sequences and 250 to 350 Gb of sequence data. An early release covering roughly 580 HLA-typed donors comprised 300 to 350 gigabases of sequencing data and approximately 85 million unique TCR sequences. The genetic ancestry cluster associated with self-reported Caucasian donors included 80% to 90% of the roughly 360 genotyped donors. The study aimed to test whether signatures of past pathogen exposure could be identified by cataloging public T cell receptors. The T cell repertoires of around 670 subjects were profiled by immunosequencing and related to cytomegalovirus serostatus. Along with the roughly 610-subject first cohort, a separate validation cohort of roughly 110 different subjects was used. High-throughput TCR immunosequencing, statistical association of individual TCRs with disease status, and machine learning were combined to predict cytomegalovirus infection status. To study patterns of TCR occurrence, a later analysis re-analyzed previously published TCR beta repertoires from 666 donors and added high-resolution HLA genotyping. In the later analysis, no new phenotypic data were used to find candidate immune exposures; instead, reliance was placed on TCR beta sequences and their occurrence across donors. To decide whether each TCR beta V gene segment behaved as functional or pseudogenic, an earlier analysis of 587 of the donors relied on high-throughput TCR beta sequencing. Donor age, sex, ethnicity and CMV serostatus were collected together with the repertoire data. In a later genetic analysis, genome-wide SNP genotypes for about 65% of the roughly 670 donors were used, and that subset was treated as a discovery cohort. All discovery cohort repertoires had been generated using a single sequencing platform. Both class I and class II loci were covered by HLA typing, at four-digit resolution. The number of donors typed differed by locus, with roughly 620-630 for A, B, C, DRB1 and DQB1, more than 500 for DQA1, 600 to 610 for DPA1, and 472 for DPB1. Four or five DR-DQ haplotypes were handled as single units for association and clustering because linkage in the cohort was strong. Across approximately 400 genotyped donors of the cohort, an average of about 200,000 unique TCR beta nucleotide sequences per donor were sequenced, and approximately 17% of those sequences were non-productive. Study-wide conclusions, independent of this receptor: According to a later analysis, most CMV-associated TCR beta chains appeared to be HLA-restricted, and the HLA associations seemed to be driven largely by CMV exposure. In a later analysis, TCR association rates were found to vary across HLA loci, with the most associated TCRs seen for DRB1 alleles and the fewest for HLA-C alleles. Compared with equally common non-associated chains, HLA-associated TCR beta chains in a later analysis were more clonally expanded and had lower generation probabilities. A later genetic analysis reported fewer N-insertions in productive TCRs among donors in an Asian-associated ancestry cluster than the roughly 700-donor mean. Most TCR sequences were observed very rarely across donors, whereas some public TCRs were present in many individuals. A further reported finding was that TCR beta sequences accurately predicted the HLA-A and HLA-B alleles for most subjects in the first cohort. In an earlier analysis of a few hundred of the donors, most TCR beta V segments were observed in productive rearrangements about 87% or about 30% of the time, broadly matching IMGT annotations. V-gene and J-gene trimming of TCR beta chains was associated with a missense DCLRE1C variant in a later genetic analysis, and the association was replicated in an independent cohort. In this cohort, only TCR beta chains were sequenced, and detectable features were limited by the absence of alpha or paired-chain data. Because counts were too low, approximately 15 rarely observed V segments, including chromosome 9 orphons, were excluded from the earlier analysis of a few hundred of the donors. According to the authors, the approach could potentially be generalized to other disease states and immunological phenotypes. A cluster of highly shared sequence variants was judged likely to be a technical artifact of the sequencing pipeline. Because HLA typing was unavailable for some donors at each locus, only the typed subset was used in association tests. Linkage disequilibrium might explain the correlated functional status among segregating V segments, but an unknown experimental factor could not be excluded. In vitro tests confirmed that a few of the cytomegalovirus-associated TCR beta chains recognize cytomegalovirus antigens. CMV serostatus was the only immune exposure information available for the cohort. Several of the top co-occurrence clusters appeared to be linked to parvovirus B19, influenza, CMV and Epstein-Barr virus, according to a later analysis. Roughly uniform sequencing depth across donors was assumed in presence/absence analyses, although this assumption may not hold. The study gave a list of some 150 TCR beta chains associated with cytomegalovirus. Because the 87-base-pair reads could not distinguish some IMGT-functional V segments, including TRBV6-2 and TRBV6-3, those segments were excluded. Cytomegalovirus status was reported to be diagnosed by the classifier with high specificity and sensitivity in both the original and validation cohorts. In a later analysis, some 18,000 TCR beta sequences were associated with specific HLA alleles at a false discovery rate of 0.05. Assigning TCR associations to individual alleles was difficult when HLA alleles, especially DR and DQ, strongly co-occurred.

The cohort comprised 710 or so healthy bone marrow donors. At the time of sampling, every cohort member was nominally healthy, though immune exposures that went unrecorded were likely present. The donor tested CMV seropositive and was one of the 289 seropositive cohort members. Every donor gave a peripheral blood sample, and the peripheral blood mononuclear cells from that sample were used for TCR beta sequencing. Genomic DNA extraction from the blood cell samples was performed with the Qiagen DNeasy Blood Extraction Kit. V is pared back by 1 base and J by 5 bases, with 5 bases lying between the germline termini. CDR1 and CDR2, looked up from the germline V gene (reference sequence), are LNHDA and SQIVND. From the cysteine through the phenylalanine, the CDR3 covers 12 amino acids. CDR3 DNA only is kept here, 36 bases in frame from base 1. With respect to this clone: It has no known antigen specificity. No much larger clone exists at a distance of one base, and base qualities are not known.

The library was built by means of the immunoSEQ multiplex PCR assay. The multiplex PCR relied on a mix of 60 forward primers for TCR Vbeta segments and 13 reverse primers for TCR Jbeta segments. Amplification of the CDR3 region of rearranged TCR beta genes was performed with a multiplex PCR assay on genomic DNA. The amplified TCR beta libraries were sequenced on the Illumina HiSeq System as 87-base-pair reads. As for the original processing: In a later analysis, 80 million or so unique TCR beta chains were counted across the 500 to 700 repertoires, and approximately 9.9 million of these chains were shared by at least two donors. To remove PCR and sequencing errors, raw reads were error-corrected and collapsed into unique sequences using a nearest-neighbor algorithm that merged closely related sequences. CDR3 sequences were aligned to IMGT reference sequences to assign V, D and J gene segments. Each retained sequence needed at least a six-nucleotide match to both a V gene segment and a J gene segment. Rearrangements were called productive when the CDR3 lacked stop codons and stayed in frame with V and J; all others were non-productive. CDR3 was defined according to IMGT convention as the region running from the second conserved V-encoded cysteine to the conserved J-encoded phenylalanine. In an earlier analysis of around 540 of the donors, sequences lacking an unambiguous match to a single V gene segment were excluded. An earlier analysis of several hundred of the donors called V segments functional above 56.7% productive rearrangements and segregating when the between-donor standard deviation exceeded 5%. A statistical classification framework was built for diagnosing cytomegalovirus status from the catalog of TCR beta chain sequences. V and J gene assignment, in a later analysis, came from comparing TCR nucleotide sequences with IMGT/GENE-DB human TR gene sequences. In a later analysis, CDR3 sequences and most-parsimonious VDJ recombination scenarios were assigned using the TCRdist pipeline. In a later analysis, each TCR beta chain was defined by its CDR3 amino acid sequence together with its V-gene family, and reads without a unique V-gene family were excluded. As a way to deal with suspected cross-contamination and a sequencing artifact, a later analysis dropped 450 to 600 nucleotide sequences that were highly shared and had low generation probability. In a later analysis, a clonal expansion index was calculated for each public chain from normalized within-repertoire ranks of inferred template counts. In a later analysis, generation probabilities were computed using a VDJ recombination model fitted to out-of-frame rearrangements, and the results were checked against IGoR. Hypergeometric tests were used in a later analysis to score TCR-TCR, TCR-HLA and TCR-CMV co-occurrence, with a repertoire-size bias correction applied to the TCR pairs. In a later analysis, false discovery rates were estimated by permuting HLA or CMV assignments 20 times. In a later analysis, co-occurring TCRs were grouped using DBSCAN, and TCRdist sequence similarity was added for clustering within HLA-allele-positive subsets. For co-occurrence clustering, repertoires with fewer than 30,000 or more than 120,000 public chains were excluded, along with a handful of repertoires with anomalous nucleotide sharing. TCRdb took this table from immuneACCESS and kept in-frame rearrangements with V and J called. Such tables lack part of the clones; where checked against another copy, unresolved V genes explain under half of the gap, and the rest is unexplained. D and trimming come from the DNA, and the V and J calls and clone size come from that table. The sample table records 95,000 to 120,000 clones; over 70% of these occur just once. The biggest ten clones account for around 4% of the sample.

The clonotype originates from a woman aged 40 to 50 in good health and CMV-seropositive. The specimen was PBMCs. The rearrangement joined TRBV19 to TRBJ1-1; TRBD1 is a possible D gene, resting on 5 matching bases. The nucleotide sequence is given as TGTGCCAGTAGTATAGCAGGGACTGAAGCTTTCTTT. Its product reads: CASSIAGTEAFF.